The 17 T cell receptor beta chains below come from one sample, sequenced in a study of Graves' ophthalmopathy and Graves' hyperthyroidism. The TCR beta CDR3 regions underwent amplification from RNA transcripts. The library came from an HTBI-primed first-round RT-PCR and a second-round multiplex PCR. TCRdb used MiXCR to reprocess the multiplex PCR reads, holding one entry per CDR3 protein. The sample shows about 700,000 distinct CDR3 sequences, about 38% of them seen only once. Sample: peripheral blood. These receptors were collected from an adult man with Graves' ophthalmopathy.

A few counts support this clonotype. The chain's CDR3 is CASRRQPNSPLHF. The CDR3 nucleotides are TGTGCCAGCCGGAGACAGCCAAATTCACCCCTCCACTTT. The chain combines TRBV25-1 with TRBJ1-6; perhaps TRBD1 as D (5 bases). CDR1 and CDR2 from the germline V gene are MGHDK and SYGVNS. This CDR3 region has 13 residues. V was clipped by 8 bases and J by 7 bases, with 12 bases between them.

The chain is built from TRBV3-1 and TRBJ2-2; no reliable D call. The CDR3 extends over 15 amino acids. V was pared by 1 base and J by 4 bases, with 10 bases between. Germline lookup yields CDR1 LGHDT and CDR2 YNNKEL (reference sequence). CDR3 nucleotide sequence: TGTGCCAGCAGCCAAGGCACCGCCAGCACCGGGGAGCTGTTTTTT. As protein: CASSQGTASTGELFF.

The chain combines TRBV24-1 with TRBJ1-1, with a weak D call TRBD1 (6 bases). The CDR3 contains 16 residues. The ends were cut back, 4 bases at V and 10 bases at J, with 24 bases in the middle. Per germline, CDR1 KGHDR and CDR2 SFDVKD. The CDR3 here is CATSDLGQQAFLGAFF. The CDR3 coding sequence is TGTGCCACCAGTGACCTCGGACAGCAGGCCTTCTTGGGAGCTTTCTTT.

This clonotype was picked up many times. V and J are TRBV19 and TRBJ2-7; TRBD2 agrees at 12 bases. In germline, CDR1 is LNHDA, CDR2 SQIVND (reference sequence). This CDR3 contains 14 residues. J lost 2 bases, V lost 4 bases, and 0 bases had no gene match. The CDR3 loop reads CASSTSGRAYEQYF. The CDR3, as DNA: TGTGCCAGTAGTACTAGCGGGAGGGCCTACGAGCAGTACTTC.

This clonotype was seen many times. V usage is TRBV15 and J usage is TRBJ1-4; TRBD1 is a possible D gene (5 bases). The CDR3 has 15 residues. Trimming took 0 bases from V and 6 from J, leaving 11 bases between them. Germline V gene sequence: CDR1 LNHNV, CDR2 YYDKDF (reference sequence). CDR3 loop: CATSRDSRAHEKLFF. CDR3 in DNA: TGTGCCACCAGCAGAGATAGCAGGGCACATGAAAAACTGTTTTTT.

This sequence joins TRBV6-1 and TRBJ2-5; TRBD2 matches 7 bases. Germline-derived CDR1 and CDR2 are MNHNS and SASEGT. The CDR3 spans 13 residues. The J segment lost 6 bases and the V segment lost 8 bases, leaving 9 bases of the junction unmatched. The chain's CDR3 is CASGPGTTKTQYF. For the CDR3, the DNA is TGTGCCAGCGGACCCGGGACTACCAAGACCCAGTACTTC.

This rearrangement joins TRBV2 to TRBJ2-1; 9 nucleotides line up with TRBD1. Germline CDR1 reads SNHLY; CDR2 reads FYNNEI. CDR3 length: 11 amino acids. J was trimmed by 15 bases and V by 6 bases; bases with no gene match: 6. This CDR3 reads CASSLTGGSFF. Written as DNA, the CDR3 is TGTGCCAGCAGCCTGACAGGGGGGTCGTTCTTC.

This clonotype was seen only a few times. The chain combines TRBV7-2 with TRBJ2-5; 9 nucleotides align to TRBD2. The DNA end is a closer match to TRBJ2-1, so the J assignment may be wrong. The CDR3 extends over 15 amino acids. The V gene's germline CDR1 is SGHTA and CDR2 FQGNSA. The CDR3 sequence: CASSLGGRGGNEQFF. In DNA, the CDR3 is TGTGCCAGCAGCTTAGGTGGGCGGGGGGGGAATGAGCAGTTCTTC.

V usage is TRBV7-8 and J usage is TRBJ1-4; TRBD1 might be the D (6 bases). Per germline, CDR1 SGHVS and CDR2 FQNEAQ. The CDR3 extends over 16 amino acids. Trimming left V 4 bases short and J 8 bases short, with 20 bases between. CDR3 loop: CASSSRDIFVGEKLFF. The CDR3 nucleotides read TGTGCCAGCAGCTCAAGGGACATCTTCGTGGGCGAAAAACTGTTTTTT.

This clonotype was seen at least ten times. The chain couples TRBV29-1 to TRBJ2-7, with 11 bases lining up with TRBD1. With 5 bases clipped from V and 4 bases from J, the junction kept 4 bases outside the gene matches. The CDR3 is made up of 13 amino acids. Germline assignment: CDR1 SQVTM and CDR2 ANQGSEA. This chain's CDR3 is CSVNGQGAYEQYF. Written as DNA, the CDR3 is TGCAGCGTTAATGGACAGGGGGCTTACGAGCAGTACTTC.

This clonotype appeared many times. The rearrangement uses TRBV9 and TRBJ2-2; 7 bases match TRBD2. This CDR3 is 14 amino acids long. Germline CDR1 and CDR2: SGDLS and YYNGEE. J gave up 6 bases and V 2 bases, and 4 bases lay outside the gene matches. CDR3 sequence: CASSVREEPGELFF. In DNA, the CDR3 is TGTGCCAGCAGCGTTCGGGAGGAACCCGGGGAGCTGTTTTTT.

The chain joins TRBV20-1 to TRBJ2-5; 13 bases line up with TRBD2. There are 16 residues in the CDR3. V shed 1 base, J shed 1 base, and the junction held 3 bases outside the gene matches. Germline V lookup: CDR1 DFQATT, CDR2 SNEGSKA (reference sequence). CDR3: CSARATSGGAQETQYF. CDR3 in DNA: TGCAGTGCTAGAGCTACTAGCGGGGGGGCCCAAGAGACCCAGTACTTC.

This clonotype was observed at least ten times. The chain is built from TRBV7-9 and TRBJ1-2; possibly TRBD1 for D (5 bases). CDR1 and CDR2 (germline): SEHNR, FQNEAQ (reference sequence). Trimming removed 0 bases at V and 8 bases at J, with 16 bases between. The CDR3 covers 15 residues. This chain's CDR3 is CASSLAVYSPGGYTF. In DNA form, the CDR3 reads TGTGCCAGCAGCTTAGCGGTTTACTCTCCAGGGGGCTACACCTTC.

This clonotype was picked up many times. A junction end diverges from the germline sequence, so it may reflect a read error. The rearrangement links TRBV20-1 to TRBJ1-4; D gene unclear. This CDR3 contains 11 residues. Looked up from germline, CDR1 is DFQATT and CDR2 is SNEGSKA (reference sequence). The CDR3 sequence is CSARPRPYEVF. The DNA for the CDR3 is TGCAGTGCTAGACCCCGGCCCTACGAGGTTTTT.

This clonotype was seen many times. The chain recombines TRBV25-1 with TRBJ2-2; D is possibly TRBD1 (5 bases). Germline loops: CDR1 MGHDK, CDR2 SYGVNS. Trimming took off 2 bases at V and 4 bases at J, with 8 bases between the two ends. This CDR3 has 14 amino acids. CDR3 protein: CASSEARVTGELFF. The CDR3 bases are TGTGCCAGCAGTGAAGCCAGGGTCACCGGGGAGCTGTTTTTT.

This clonotype was counted between two and nine times. The CDR3 loop reads CASSLNPPGWGKDSPLHF. CDR3 nucleotide sequence: TGTGCCAGCAGCTTAAACCCTCCCGGTTGGGGGAAGGATTCACCCCTCCACTTT. This chain joins TRBV7-2 and TRBJ1-6; the D gene is possibly TRBD1 (5 bases). Looked up from germline, CDR1 is SGHTA and CDR2 is FQGNSA. The length of the CDR3 is 18 residues. The V end lost 2 bases, the J end lost 8 bases, and 22 bases lay between the germline ends.

J is TRBJ2-7 and V is TRBV18; D might be TRBD2 (5 bases). V lost 2 bases and J lost 5, with 10 bases in between. CDR1 is KGHSH, CDR2 LQKENI, per germline. The CDR3 has 13 amino acids. CDR3: CASSPWSGDEQYF. The CDR3 bases are TGTGCCAGCTCACCATGGTCCGGGGACGAGCAGTACTTC.